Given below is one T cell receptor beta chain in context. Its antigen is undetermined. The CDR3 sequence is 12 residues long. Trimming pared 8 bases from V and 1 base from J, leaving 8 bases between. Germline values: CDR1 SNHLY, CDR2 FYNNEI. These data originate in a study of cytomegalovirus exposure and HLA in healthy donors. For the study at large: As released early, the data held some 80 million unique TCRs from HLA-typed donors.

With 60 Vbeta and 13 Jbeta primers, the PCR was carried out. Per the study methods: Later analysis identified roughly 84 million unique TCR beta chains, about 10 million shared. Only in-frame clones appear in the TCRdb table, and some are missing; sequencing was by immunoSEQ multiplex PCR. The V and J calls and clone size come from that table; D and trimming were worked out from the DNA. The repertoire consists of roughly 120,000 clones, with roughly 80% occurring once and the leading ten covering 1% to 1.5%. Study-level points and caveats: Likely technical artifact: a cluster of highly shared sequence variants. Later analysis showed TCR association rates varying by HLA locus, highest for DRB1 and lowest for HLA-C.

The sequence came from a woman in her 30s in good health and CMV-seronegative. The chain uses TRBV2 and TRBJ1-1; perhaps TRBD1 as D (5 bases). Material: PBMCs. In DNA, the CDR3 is TGTGCCAGCCACGGGGGGAACACTGAAGCTTTCTTT. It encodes CASHGGNTEAFF.